These T cell receptor beta chains were read from a single sample in a study of cytomegalovirus exposure and HLA in healthy donors. The repertoire was sequenced with immunoSEQ multiplex PCR; TCRdb's copy has only in-frame clones and lacks some. Altogether about 180,000 clones are present, 85% being singletons, with the ten largest covering around a sixth. Sample: PBMCs. Receptor source: a man aged 18 to 29 in good health and CMV-seropositive. CDR3s include the opening cysteine and the closing phenylalanine or tryptophan. The D gene is left open where the match is weak. Not all rows give a size; the values are once, few, many and, for expanded clones, a class.

clone_size	j_call	v_call	d_call	cdr3_aa	cdr3_nt
.	TRBJ2-7	TRBV25-1	TRBD1	CASSESRTGLFSYEQYF	TGTGCCAGCAGTGAATCCCGGACAGGCCTTTTCTCCTACGAGCAGTACTTC
.	TRBJ2-3	TRBV7-6	.	CASSRSGNTDTQYF	TGTGCCAGCAGCCGCTCAGGGAACACAGATACGCAGTATTTT
.	TRBJ2-3	TRBV9	TRBD2	CASSSRSGGSTDTQYF	TGTGCCAGCAGCAGCAGGAGCGGGGGCAGCACAGATACGCAGTATTTT
.	TRBJ2-2	TRBV28	TRBD1	CASSGTGANTGELFF	TGTGCCAGCAGTGGGACAGGGGCCAACACCGGGGAGCTGTTTTTT
.	TRBJ1-5	TRBV15	.	CATSRDIFGREDQPQHF	TGTGCCACCAGCAGAGATATCTTTGGCAGGGAGGATCAGCCCCAGCATTTT
.	TRBJ1-1	TRBV28	.	CATREGGTEAFF	TGTGCCACCAGGGAAGGAGGAACTGAAGCTTTCTTT
few	TRBJ2-7	TRBV19	TRBD2	CASSSTSGVTYEQYF	TGTGCCAGTAGTTCGACTAGCGGGGTGACCTACGAGCAGTACTTC
.	TRBJ2-2	TRBV11-2	.	CASSPTRNTGELFF	TGTGCCAGCAGCCCTACGAGGAACACCGGGGAGCTGTTTTTT
.	TRBJ2-3	TRBV25-1	TRBD2	CASSESRLAGTDTQYF	TGTGCCAGCAGTGAATCGCGACTAGCGGGCACAGATACGCAGTATTTT
.	TRBJ2-3	TRBV2	.	CASSETRPLPRTDTQYF	TGTGCCAGCAGTGAAACCAGGCCCTTGCCGCGCACAGATACGCAGTATTTT